One and the same sample provided the 29 T cell receptor beta chains below, sequenced in a study of cytomegalovirus exposure and HLA in healthy donors. Researchers ran the PCR with 60 Vbeta and 13 Jbeta primers. Data came from immunoSEQ multiplex PCR; TCRdb stores just in-frame clones and leaves some out. Among more than 100,000 clones listed, around two thirds were seen once. Sequencing used PBMCs. The source is a woman aged 40 to 49 in good health and CMV-seropositive.

The chain recombines TRBV5-4 with TRBJ2-7, with 9 bases aligning to TRBD2. Germline CDR1 is SGHNT and CDR2 is YYREEE (reference sequence). CDR3 length: 15 amino acids. V trimming: 4 bases; J trimming: 4 bases; junction bases outside the gene matches: 9. CDR3 sequence reads: CASSPRRTSEYEQYF. As DNA, the CDR3 is TGTGCCAGCAGCCCGAGGCGGACTAGCGAGTACGAGCAGTACTTC. Based on the CDR3 plus reference TRBV5-4 and TRBJ2-7, the full variable domain is ETGVTQSPTHLIKTRGQQVTLRCSSQSGHNTVSWYQQALGQGPQFIFQYYREEENGRGNFPPRFSGLQFPNYSSELNVNALELDDSALYLCASSPRRTSEYEQYFGPGTRLTVT.

Only one count was recorded for this clone. The chain combines TRBV5-1 with TRBJ2-7, with D perhaps TRBD2 (6 bases). V was trimmed by 0 bases and J by 0 bases, leaving 10 bases between them. Germline V CDR1 and CDR2: SGHRS, YFSETQ. The CDR3 runs to 15 residues. The CDR3 region is CASSLVSGVSYEQYF. Here the CDR3 DNA reads TGCGCCAGCAGCTTGGTCTCGGGGGTCTCCTACGAGCAGTACTTC.

This CDR3 is CASSPMGPQSNTEAFF. CDR3 coding DNA: TGTGCCAGCAGCCCTATGGGCCCCCAATCTAACACTGAAGCTTTCTTT. The chain links TRBV7-9 to TRBJ1-1; D is unclear. V was shortened by 5 bases and J by 2 bases, with 18 bases between the two germline ends. The CDR3 spans 16 residues. Per germline, CDR1 SEHNR and CDR2 FQNEAQ (reference sequence).

This sequence joins TRBV29-1 and TRBJ1-2; 11 bases fit TRBD1. The CDR3 length is 12 residues. With 3 bases clipped from V and 8 bases from J, the junction kept 2 bases outside the gene matches. The germline V gene encodes CDR1 SQVTM and CDR2 ANQGSEA. DNA for the CDR3: TGCAGCGTTGAGGGACAGGGGGAAGGCTACACCTTC. Its translation: CSVEGQGEGYTF.

J is TRBJ2-1 and V is TRBV6-4, with D perhaps TRBD2 (7 bases). The CDR3 contains 16 residues. Trimming shortened V by 6 bases and J by 4 bases, and 19 bases separated the two germline ends. Germline CDR1 reads MRHNA; CDR2 reads SNTAGT. CDR3 region: CASRRGGLAEYNEQFF. CDR3 DNA: TGTGCCAGCAGAAGGGGGGGGCTAGCGGAGTACAATGAGCAGTTCTTC.

The chain's CDR3 is CASSYSTGGYTEAFF. For the CDR3, the DNA is TGTGCCAGCAGTTACTCGACAGGGGGCTATACTGAAGCTTTCTTT. The genes are TRBV6-5 and TRBJ1-1; 10 bases fit TRBD1. The CDR3 runs to 15 residues. In germline, CDR1 is MNHEY, CDR2 SVGAGI. V lost 0 bases to trimming and J lost 5 bases; unmatched junction nucleotides: 3.

In its sample, this clone was seen a few times. The chain employs TRBV6-5 and TRBJ2-5; 13 positions agree with TRBD2. The CDR3 covers 14 residues. V trimming: 6 bases; J trimming: 9 bases; junction bases outside the gene matches: 7. CDR1 is MNHEY and CDR2 is SVGAGI in the germline V gene. CDR3 DNA sequence: TGTGCCAGCAGACCACTAGCGGGGGGGGCGCCCCAGTACTTC. Its translation: CASRPLAGGAPQYF.

This chain joins TRBV7-2 and TRBJ2-3, with D perhaps TRBD1 (5 bases). There are 15 residues in the CDR3. Trimming took off 1 base at V and 6 bases at J, with 14 bases between the two ends. Germline-derived CDR1 and CDR2 are SGHTA and FQGNSA. CDR3 amino acids: CASSLVAISGDTQYF. CDR3 DNA: TGTGCCAGCAGCTTAGTCGCGATATCAGGGGATACGCAGTATTTT.

The chain links TRBV6-1 to TRBJ2-5, with 9 bases fitting TRBD1. Looked up from germline, CDR1 is MNHNS and CDR2 is SASEGT. CDR3 length: 18 amino acids. V lost 2 bases and J lost 1; bases outside the gene matches: 11. CDR3 bases: TGTGCCAGCAGTGAATCAGACCTGGACAGGGGTTTCCAAGAGACCCAGTACTTC. Translated: CASSESDLDRGFQETQYF.

The chain combines TRBV7-2 with TRBJ2-1; D is possibly TRBD2 (6 bases). The CDR3 runs to 14 residues. CDR1 and CDR2 (germline): SGHTA, FQGNSA. V lost 5 bases and J 7 bases, leaving 15 bases between the germline ends. The CDR3 nucleotides are TGTGCCAGCAGCACCCCACCGGGAGTGAATGAGCAGTTCTTC. As protein: CASSTPPGVNEQFF.

The V call is TRBV10-3, the J call TRBJ1-1; 9 bases align to TRBD1. V was pared by 6 bases and J by 8 bases, with 1 base of the junction left unmatched. In germline, CDR1 is ENHRY, CDR2 SYGVKD. CDR3 length: 11 amino acids. CDR3 in DNA: TGTGCCATCAGGGGACAGGGAGAAGCTTTCTTT. It codes for CAIRGQGEAFF.

V and J are TRBV7-6 and TRBJ1-6, with 8 bases fitting TRBD1. This CDR3 region has 14 residues. V shed 5 bases, J shed 10 bases, and the junction held 7 bases outside the gene matches. The V gene's germline CDR1 is SGHVS and CDR2 FNYEAQ. The chain's CDR3 is CASSPTGGRSPLHF. The CDR3 DNA reads TGTGCCAGCAGCCCAACAGGGGGTCGCTCACCCCTCCACTTT.

The CDR3 spells CASSLGDSGNTIYF. The CDR3 coding sequence is TGTGCCAGCAGCTTAGGGGACAGCGGAAACACCATATATTTT. The rearrangement links TRBV7-2 to TRBJ1-3, with 7 bases fitting TRBD1. Germline CDR1 reads SGHTA; CDR2 reads FQGNSA. The CDR3 loop spans 14 amino acids. V lost 1 base and J lost 4; bases outside the gene matches: 1.

This clone was seen a single time. The chain joins TRBV13 to TRBJ2-1; 11 bases align to TRBD2. Germline-derived CDR1 and CDR2 are PRHDT and FYEKMQ (reference sequence). The length of the CDR3 is 11 residues. With 5 bases clipped from V and 16 bases from J, the junction kept 4 bases outside the gene matches. In DNA, the CDR3 is TGTGCCAGCAGCGGGGGACTAGCGGTCTTCTTC. Protein product: CASSGGLAVFF.

The gene calls are TRBV28 and TRBJ2-2; 9 nucleotides agree with TRBD2. The germline CDR1 and CDR2 sequences are MDHEN and SYDVKM. Trimming at V came to 6 bases and at J to 4 bases, leaving 18 bases not matched to a gene. The CDR3 is 19 residues long. Written as DNA, the CDR3 is TGTGCCAGCAGGAAGTTCTCAATCTCCGGGACTAGCACCACCGGGGAGCTGTTTTTT. It specifies CASRKFSISGTSTTGELFF.

In its sample, this clone was seen a few times. The V and J genes are TRBV6-6 and TRBJ1-2, with 7 bases lining up with TRBD1. J lost 6 bases, V lost 0 bases, and 4 bases had no gene match. The CDR3 has 14 residues. The germline CDR1 and CDR2 sequences are MNHNY and SVGAGI (reference sequence). In DNA form, the CDR3 reads TGTGCCAGCAGTTACTCGAGAGGGGGCGATGGCTACACCTTC. Its protein is CASSYSRGGDGYTF.

As to this clone: This may stem from a read error, because a much larger clone lies one nucleotide away. The chain combines TRBV7-2 with TRBJ1-1; 7 bases match TRBD1. Germline V gene lookup returns CDR1 SGHTA and CDR2 FQGNSA. The CDR3 runs to 13 residues. After removal of 3 bases from V and 11 bases from J, the junction contained 9 bases not matched to a gene. The CDR3 sequence is CASSFHRGWRAFF. Written as DNA, the CDR3 is TGTGCCAGCAGCTTCCACAGGGGATGGAGGGCTTTCTTT. Full variable domain (missing parts from reference TRBV7-2 and TRBJ1-1): GAGVSQSPSNKVTEKGKDVELRCDPISGHTALYWYRQSLGQGLEFLIYFQGNSAPDKSGLPSDRFSAERTGGSVSTLTIQRTQQEDSAVYLCASSFHRGWRAFFGQGTRLTVV.

This clone was recorded a few times. The chain combines TRBV5-1 with TRBJ2-5; 7 bases match TRBD1. V gave up 0 bases and J gave up 5 bases; unmatched junction bases: 7. Germline CDR1 reads SGHRS; CDR2 reads YFSETQ. The CDR3 consists of 15 residues. As DNA, the CDR3 is TGCGCCAGCAGCTTGGGGACCACAGGGGCCGAGACCCAGTACTTC. Its translation is CASSLGTTGAETQYF.

The genes are TRBV5-1 and TRBJ2-1; 8 positions agree with TRBD1. CDR3 length: 14 residues. V lost 8 bases to trimming and J lost 6 bases; unmatched junction nucleotides: 10. Looked up from germline, CDR1 is SGHRS and CDR2 is YFSETQ. This CDR3 is CASATGGSRNEQFF. The CDR3 coding sequence is TGCGCCAGTGCAACAGGGGGATCCCGCAATGAGCAGTTCTTC.

The genes are TRBV9 and TRBJ2-2; weak D call: TRBD1 (6 bases). Trimming took 1 base from V and 6 from J, leaving 10 bases between them. The germline V gene has CDR1 SGDLS and CDR2 YYNGEE. This CDR3 has 14 amino acids. The CDR3 reads CASSVSRGSGELFF. The CDR3 DNA reads TGTGCCAGCAGCGTATCGAGGGGGTCCGGGGAGCTGTTTTTT.

J is TRBJ1-4 and V is TRBV5-1; D not resolved. Trimming removed 0 bases from V and 3 bases from J, with 18 bases in between. This CDR3 has 18 amino acids. Germline V lookup: CDR1 SGHRS, CDR2 YFSETQ. CDR3 residues: CASSLGIGGGGANEKLFF. DNA for the CDR3: TGCGCCAGCAGCTTGGGGATCGGCGGAGGTGGAGCTAATGAAAAACTGTTTTTT.

The rearrangement joins TRBV6-5 to TRBJ1-6; D is perhaps TRBD1 (5 bases). Germline-derived CDR1 and CDR2 are MNHEY and SVGAGI. The germline V and J ends were trimmed by 7 bases and 11 bases, with 12 bases remaining between them. The CDR3 is 12 residues long. CDR3 sequence (DNA): TGTGCCAGCAATCAGGGTCGTCCACCCCTCCACTTT. Translating it yields CASNQGRPPLHF.

There are a few counts of this clone. The genes are TRBV21-1 and TRBJ2-7; TRBD1, as called in the table, went unchecked against the DNA. TRBV21-1 is recorded as a pseudogene. The CDR3 sequence is 12 residues long. CDR3 loop: CARSLTGDGQYF. CDR3 sequence (DNA): TGTGCCAGAAGCCTCACAGGGGATGGGCAGTACTTC.

This chain connects TRBV2 to TRBJ2-3; TRBD1 aligns across 8 bases. Unmatched junction bases numbered 6, after V lost 7 bases and J lost 3 bases. Germline CDR1 and CDR2: SNHLY and FYNNEI. The CDR3 totals 14 residues. The CDR3 nucleotides read TGTGCCAGCATGCCGGACAGGGAAACAGATACGCAGTATTTT. Its protein is CASMPDRETDTQYF.

The chain couples TRBV18 to TRBJ1-1; D is ambiguous. Germline assignment: CDR1 KGHSH and CDR2 LQKENI. The CDR3 is made up of 13 amino acids. Trimming cost V 5 bases and J 7 bases, with 14 bases left between them. The CDR3 DNA follows: TGTGCCAGCTCAGTTTCGGCAGGAGGTGAAGCTTTCTTT. Its protein is CASSVSAGGEAFF.

The chain links TRBV10-1 to TRBJ2-1, with 7 bases that match TRBD2. Germline trimming cut 4 bases from V and 5 bases from J; bases unmatched to any gene: 11. The CDR3 is made up of 16 amino acids. Germline V gene lookup returns CDR1 WNHNN and CDR2 SYGVQD (reference sequence). CDR3 bases: TGCGCCAGCAGTGGCCAGGATAGCGGGCTGAACAATGAGCAGTTCTTC. Amino acid sequence: CASSGQDSGLNNEQFF.

In its sample, this clone was seen a few times. The rearrangement uses TRBV30 and TRBJ2-5; D might be TRBD1 (6 bases). The J call may be faulty, since TRBJ2-7 better matches the DNA end. Germline V lookup: CDR1 GTSNPN, CDR2 SVGIG (reference sequence). This CDR3 comprises 12 residues. CDR3 nucleotides: TGTGCCTGGAAAGACAGGCACTACGAGCAGTACTTC. The encoded protein is CAWKDRHYEQYF.

As for this clone: The sample carries other DNA sequences with the same CDR3. The V gene is TRBV28, the J gene TRBJ1-5; 7 nucleotides line up with TRBD1. V was pared by 6 bases and J by 2 bases, with 1 base of the junction left unmatched. Germline-derived CDR1 and CDR2 are MDHEN and SYDVKM. This CDR3 has 13 residues. This chain's CDR3 is CASSDRGNQPQHF. CDR3 nucleotides: TGTGCCAGCAGCGACAGGGGCAATCAGCCCCAGCATTTT.

The chain is built from TRBV19 and TRBJ2-1, with D perhaps TRBD2 (6 bases). The CDR3 has 16 amino acids. The V gene lost 5 bases and the J gene lost 6 bases, with 20 bases spanning the gap. The germline V gene has CDR1 LNHDA and CDR2 SQIVND (reference sequence). CDR3 bases: TGTGCCAGTAGTCTATACCACTCGACTAGTATCAATGAGCAGTTCTTC. It encodes CASSLYHSTSINEQFF.